The T cell receptor beta chain described here comes from a study of control samples from healthy donors and cancer patients. CDR1 and CDR2 from the germline V gene are SGHRS and YFSETQ. Between the trimmed V and J ends, which lost 0 bases and 2 bases, there was a span of 2 bases. This CDR3 is built from 12 residues. Clones were read by immunoSEQ multiplex PCR, and TCRdb kept only the in-frame ones, dropping some. This repertoire shows roughly 120,000 clones, roughly 89% found once; its top ten account for roughly 15%. The clonotype was recovered from a woman aged 45-65 years in good health. The sequenced material came from blood. The chain links TRBV5-1 to TRBJ1-1; D gene uncertain. The CDR3, as DNA: TGCGCCAGCAGCTTGGATAACACTGAAGCTTTCTTT. This encodes CASSLDNTEAFF.